This TCR beta chain derives from a study of CD8 T cells in Susac syndrome. V lost 6 bases to trimming and J lost 0 bases; unmatched junction nucleotides: 13. This CDR3 has 16 amino acids. Per germline, CDR1 DFQATT and CDR2 SNEGSKA (reference sequence). In blood CD8+ and CD4+ T cells, TCR beta underwent sequencing. RNA, at roughly 0.45 to 1 ug, was reverse transcribed with random hexamers. It was immunoSEQ multiplex PCR that amplified TCR beta CDR3 across 54 Vbeta and 13 Jbeta. TCRdb reprocessed the immunoSEQ multiplex PCR reads with MiXCR, giving one entry per CDR3 protein. This table has more than 75,000 distinct CDR3 sequences, around 94% appearing once.

Material: CD8+ T cells from PBMCs. The receptor was isolated from a human donor in good health. The chain joins TRBV20-1 to TRBJ1-2, with 7 nucleotides matching TRBD1. The CDR3: CSARGTGEGANYGYTF. CDR3 bases: TGCAGTGCCCGCGGAACAGGGGAAGGAGCTAACTATGGCTACACCTTC.